Below, one TCR beta chain is given with its context. V lost 5 bases and J lost 8, with 12 bases in between. Germline V gene lookup returns CDR1 ENHRY and CDR2 SYGVKD. This CDR3 comprises 12 residues. The data stem from a study of blood T cell repertoires in COVID-19. Study summary: Sites in the United States, Italy and Spain provided acute and convalescent COVID-19 samples.

Repertoires were generated with immunoSEQ multiplex PCR, while TCRdb's copy carries only in-frame clones and drops some. The table shows roughly 120,000 clones, with about two thirds occurring only once. The chain joins TRBV10-3 to TRBJ1-2; no firm D call. The sequenced sample was peripheral blood. This TCR was recovered from a human donor with acute or convalescent COVID-19. The donor label of this sample is uncertain. This chain's CDR3 is CAISPGRGGYTF. CDR3 DNA sequence: TGTGCCATCAGTCCGGGAAGAGGAGGCTACACCTTC.